The 30 T cell receptor beta chains given below trace back to one sample, sequenced in a study. TCRdb reprocessed the reads via MiXCR and lists one record per CDR3 protein. The table has around 1,800 distinct CDR3 sequences, 25% to 35% seen once. The sequencing input was CD8+ T cells (not recorded whether cultured). The receptors were sampled from a female donor.

Concerning this clonotype: A read error may explain this, as a much larger clone is one base away. The V call is TRBV25-1, the J call TRBJ2-1, with 7 bases matching TRBD2. The germline V gene encodes CDR1 MGHDK and CDR2 SYGVNS. CDR3 size: 15 residues. J was trimmed by 8 bases and V by 4 bases; bases with no gene match: 11. CDR3 DNA sequence: TGTGCCAGCAGTGCACCTCTAGCGGCGGCGGATGAGCAGTTCTTC. The encoded protein is CASSAPLAAADEQFF.

As concerns this clonotype: A read error may explain this, as a much larger clone is one base away. This chain uses TRBV11-2 with TRBJ1-1; D is ambiguous. Germline V CDR1 and CDR2: SGHAT, FQNNGV. This CDR3 has 14 amino acids. The V end was cut by 1 base, the J end by 5 bases, with 11 bases between. The CDR3 here is CASSLARGWTEAFF. CDR3 DNA: TGTGCCAGCAGCTTAGCCCGGGGTTGGACTGAAGCTTTCTTT.

This clonotype is labeled as medium-sized. The rearrangement links TRBV7-9 to TRBJ2-7; unclear D gene. From germline, CDR1 is SEHNR and CDR2 FQNEAQ (reference sequence). The CDR3 consists of 12 residues. Trimming shortened V by 5 bases and J by 5 bases, and 10 bases separated the two germline ends. This chain's CDR3 is CASSLLADEQYF. CDR3 sequence (DNA): TGTGCCAGCAGCCTCCTGGCGGACGAGCAGTACTTC.

The V gene is TRBV5-1, the J gene TRBJ2-3; no clear D gene. Germline V gene sequence: CDR1 SGHRS, CDR2 YFSETQ. V was pared by 4 bases and J by 4 bases, with 16 bases between. CDR3 length: 15 amino acids. DNA of the CDR3: TGCGCCAGCAGCCTAGGTCAGGCACTCGCAGATACGCAGTATTTT. It is translated as CASSLGQALADTQYF.

This clonotype was counted only a few times. One end of the junction does not line up with germline, which may come from a read error. The chain employs TRBV2 and TRBJ2-3, with D possibly TRBD2 on 7 matching bases. The germline V gene encodes CDR1 SNHLY and CDR2 FYNNEI. CDR3 size: 15 residues. CDR3 region: CASSGAGAYTDAQYF. CDR3 nucleotide sequence: TGTGCCAGCAGTGGGGCGGGGGCCTACACAGATGCGCAGTATTTT.

This clonotype has at least ten counts. V usage is TRBV20-1 and J usage is TRBJ2-5; the match to TRBD1 covers 8 bases. This CDR3 spans 16 amino acids. The ends lost 3 bases at V and 4 bases at J; junction bases unmatched: 13. Germline loops: CDR1 DFQATT, CDR2 SNEGSKA (reference sequence). CDR3 in amino acids: CSARGITGGTGETQYF. In DNA form, the CDR3 reads TGCAGTGCTAGGGGGATTACAGGGGGAACGGGAGAGACCCAGTACTTC.

Comments on this clonotype: One junction end disagrees with the germline gene, perhaps due to a read error. The chain links TRBV4-3 to TRBJ2-2; D is possibly TRBD2 (5 bases). The CDR3 has 14 residues. Germline V gene lookup returns CDR1 LGHNA and CDR2 YSLEER. The CDR3 here is CASSPGLNTGEPFF. The DNA for the CDR3 is TGCGCAAGCAGCCCAGGTTTGAACACCGGGGAGCCGTTTTTT.

This clonotype is classed as medium-sized (0.01 to 0.1%). V usage is TRBV27 and J usage is TRBJ2-3; 9 nucleotides match TRBD2. The CDR3 runs to 15 residues. Germline lookup yields CDR1 MNHEY and CDR2 SMNVEV (reference sequence). The junction had 2 bases not matched to a gene; V was cut back by 2 bases and J by 2 bases. The CDR3 nucleotides read TGTGCCAGCAGTTTAGCTAGCGGGATCACAGATACGCAGTATTTT. This translates into CASSLASGITDTQYF.

On this clonotype: One end of the junction varies from germline; a read error may be responsible. The chain combines TRBV5-5 with TRBJ2-2; TRBD2 is a possible D gene (6 bases). The CDR3 sequence is 15 residues long. Germline CDR1 reads SGHKS; CDR2 reads YYEKEE (reference sequence). CDR3: CASSLAGGDTGEPFF. DNA for the CDR3: TGTGCCAGCAGCTTGGCCGGGGGAGATACCGGGGAGCCGTTTTTT. The whole variable domain, filled in from reference TRBV5-5 and TRBJ2-2, reads DAGVTQSPTHLIKTRGQQVTLRCSPISGHKSVSWYQQVLGQGPQFIFQYYEKEERGRGNFPDRFSARQFPNYSSELNVNALLLGDSALYLCASSLAGGDTGEPFFGEGSRLTVL.

By its share, this clonotype is medium-sized. The V and J genes are TRBV12-3 or TRBV12-4 and TRBJ1-2; 8 nucleotides line up with TRBD1. V trimming: 5 bases; J trimming: 6 bases; junction bases outside the gene matches: 8. The CDR3 is 14 residues long. This CDR3 is CASSGSGGLDGYTF. In nucleotides, the CDR3 is TGTGCCAGCAGTGGATCAGGGGGCTTGGATGGCTACACCTTC.

The chain combines TRBV5-6 with TRBJ2-7, with D possibly matching TRBD2 (5 bases). CDR1 is SGHDT and CDR2 is YYEEEE in the germline V gene. The CDR3 is 13 residues long. V was shortened by 3 bases and J by 3 bases, with 10 bases between the two germline ends. The CDR3 region is CASSSEGIYEQYF. DNA of the CDR3: TGTGCCAGCAGCTCAGAGGGAATCTACGAGCAGTACTTC. Full variable domain (outside the CDR3, taken from reference TRBV5-6 and TRBJ2-7): DAGVTQSPTHLIKTRGQQVTLRCSPKSGHDTVSWYQQALGQGPQFIFQYYEEEERQRGNFPDRFSGHQFPNYSSELNVNALLLGDSALYLCASSSEGIYEQYFGPGTRLTVT.

For this clonotype: A much larger clone differs by one base, so this may be a read error. This chain joins TRBV12-3 or TRBV12-4 and TRBJ2-7; tentative D call: TRBD2 (5 bases). CDR3 length: 12 amino acids. The CDR3 is CAGSLARYEQYF. The CDR3 coding sequence is TGTGCCGGCAGTTTAGCGCGCTACGAGCAGTACTTC.

Judged by abundance, this clonotype is medium-sized. This chain links TRBV7-3 with TRBJ2-1; 8 bases are shared with TRBD2. After removal of 6 bases from V and 8 bases from J, the junction contained 12 bases not matched to a gene. In germline, CDR1 is SGHTA, CDR2 FQGTGA. The CDR3 is 15 amino acids. The CDR3 DNA follows: TGTGCCAGCAGTTCAACTGGCGGGGGGTTGTATGAGCAGTTCTTC. Encoded protein: CASSSTGGGLYEQFF.

This clonotype is termed medium-sized (0.01 to 0.1%). The chain links TRBV7-8 to TRBJ2-3; D is unclear. Trimming took 1 base from V and 7 from J, leaving 6 bases between them. Germline-derived CDR1 and CDR2 are SGHVS and FQNEAQ. The length of the CDR3 is 12 residues. CDR3 loop: CASSLVANTQYF. DNA for the CDR3: TGTGCCAGCAGCTTAGTTGCAAATACGCAGTATTTT.

This clonotype is labeled medium-sized. The V call is TRBV30, the J call TRBJ2-1, with D uncertain. CDR1 GTSNPN and CDR2 SVGIG come from the germline V gene (reference sequence). V was shortened by 2 bases and J by 9 bases, with 11 bases between the two germline ends. There are 12 residues in the CDR3. The CDR3 spells CAWSPPGPEQFF. CDR3 DNA sequence: TGTGCCTGGAGTCCCCCCGGACCTGAGCAGTTCTTC.

Judged by abundance, this clonotype is medium-sized. The rearrangement links TRBV27 to TRBJ2-1, with 7 positions matching TRBD2. V lost 1 base, J lost 8 bases, and 5 bases stayed unmatched. This CDR3 has 14 residues. The germline V gene has CDR1 MNHEY and CDR2 SMNVEV (reference sequence). This CDR3 is CASSLWEGTDEQFF. In DNA form, the CDR3 reads TGTGCCAGCAGTTTATGGGAGGGCACCGATGAGCAGTTCTTC.

Worth noting for this clonotype: At one end, the junction sequence differs from germline, possibly due to a read error. The gene calls are TRBV5-5 and TRBJ2-1; 9 nucleotides line up with TRBD2. The CDR3 is 19 amino acids. CDR1 is SGHKS and CDR2 is YYEKEE in the germline V gene (reference sequence). The CDR3 bases are TGTGCCAGCAGCTCGGGACTAGCAGGACGGACGTCGTACTACAATGAGCAGCTCTTC. This translates into CASSSGLAGRTSYYNEQLF. Full variable domain (rest looked up from reference TRBV5-5 and TRBJ2-1): DAGVTQSPTHLIKTRGQQVTLRCSPISGHKSVSWYQQVLGQGPQFIFQYYEKEERGRGNFPDRFSARQFPNYSSELNVNALLLGDSALYLCASSSGLAGRTSYYNEQLFGPGTRLTVL.

This clonotype rates as medium-sized. The rearrangement uses TRBV5-1 and TRBJ1-2; D is unclear. This CDR3 region has 16 residues. CDR1 SGHRS and CDR2 YFSETQ come from the germline V gene. V lost 4 bases and J 5 bases, leaving 21 bases between the germline ends. The CDR3 spells CASSLKRLWQRYGYTF. Here the CDR3 DNA reads TGCGCCAGCAGCCTAAAACGACTCTGGCAAAGATATGGCTACACCTTC.

Concerning this clonotype: Being one base from a much bigger clone, this may be a read error. The chain uses TRBV29-1 and TRBJ2-7, with D possibly TRBD2 on 6 matching bases. Germline V gene sequence: CDR1 SQVTM, CDR2 ANQGSEA. This CDR3 region has 8 residues. Here the CDR3 DNA reads TGCAGCCCGAGGACTACACTCTTC. It specifies CSPRTTLF.

This clonotype is termed large. V usage is TRBV2 and J usage is TRBJ2-3; D is unresolved. CDR3 size: 15 residues. Germline lookup yields CDR1 SNHLY and CDR2 FYNNEI. With 3 bases removed from V and 3 bases from J, the gap between germline ends came to 13 bases. CDR3 protein: CASSDPWAGTDTQYF. Here the CDR3 DNA reads TGTGCCAGCAGTGATCCCTGGGCCGGAACAGATACGCAGTATTTT.

This clonotype is termed medium-sized. J is TRBJ2-1 and V is TRBV7-9; maybe TRBD1 (5 bases). Trimming removed 3 bases at V and 8 bases at J, with 14 bases between. The CDR3 extends over 14 amino acids. Germline-derived CDR1 and CDR2 are SEHNR and FQNEAQ (reference sequence). The CDR3: CASSFVGDGDEQFF. CDR3 bases: TGTGCCAGCAGCTTTGTAGGGGATGGCGATGAGCAGTTCTTC.

This clonotype has ten or more counts. Since a much larger clone is just one base distant, this may be a read error. The chain recombines TRBV6-6 with TRBJ2-7, with D hard to call. Germline lookup yields CDR1 MNHNY and CDR2 SVGAGI (reference sequence). CDR3 length: 11 amino acids. V was cut by 6 bases and J by 6 bases, with 9 bases left in between. CDR3 loop: CASRGSGEQYF. The CDR3 DNA reads TGTGCCAGCAGAGGCTCGGGCGAGCAGTACTTC.

This clonotype was detected a few times. A much larger clone lies one base from this, so it may be a read error. This rearrangement joins TRBV9 to TRBJ2-1, with TRBD1 matching 10 bases. The germline V gene encodes CDR1 SGDLS and CDR2 YYNGEE. The CDR3 is made up of 15 amino acids. Germline trimming cut 3 bases from V and 8 bases from J; bases unmatched to any gene: 8. CDR3 region: CASSEDRGHWDEQFF. Here the CDR3 DNA reads TGTGCCAGCAGCGAAGACAGGGGGCATTGGGATGAGCAGTTCTTC.

This clonotype ranks as large. V is TRBV2 and J is TRBJ2-7; the match to TRBD2 covers 16 bases. The CDR3 spans 18 residues. Germline CDR1 SNHLY, CDR2 FYNNEI. The trim removed 4 bases at V and 7 bases at J, leaving 13 bases unmatched. The CDR3 bases are TGTGCCAGCAGTGGCGGCACCGGGACTAGCGGGAGGGCCGTTGAGCAGTACTTC. This encodes CASSGGTGTSGRAVEQYF.

Worth noting for this clonotype: A read error may account for a junction end that differs from germline. This sequence joins TRBV5-6 and TRBJ2-1, with D hard to call. CDR3 size: 12 residues. The germline CDR1 and CDR2 sequences are SGHDT and YYEEEE. The CDR3 bases are TGTGCCAGCAGCAACCGTTTCAATGAGCGGTTCTTC. This encodes CASSNRFNERFF.

This clonotype counts as large (0.1 to 1%). The chain couples TRBV9 to TRBJ2-1; D might be TRBD1 (5 bases). Germline V lookup: CDR1 SGDLS, CDR2 YYNGEE. V lost 0 bases to trimming and J lost 2 bases, with 12 bases between them. The CDR3 runs to 16 residues. The CDR3 coding sequence is TGTGCCAGCAGCGTAGATGAGCAGGGTCCCTACAATGAGCAGTTCTTC. Its protein is CASSVDEQGPYNEQFF.

The rearrangement links TRBV7-6 to TRBJ1-6, with D possibly TRBD1 on 5 matching bases. CDR1 is SGHVS, CDR2 FNYEAQ, per germline. This CDR3 region has 13 residues. Trimming took off 5 bases at V and 7 bases at J, with 9 bases between the two ends. DNA of the CDR3: TGTGCCAGCAGCCCCTCAGGGAATTCACCCCTCCACTTT. It codes for CASSPSGNSPLHF.

Points on this clonotype: No conserved phenylalanine or tryptophan ends this CDR3, so it is likely a read error. The V call is TRBV30, the J call TRBJ1-2, with no clear D. The germline V gene encodes CDR1 GTSNPN and CDR2 SVGIG (reference sequence). The CDR3 is 16 amino acids. This CDR3 reads CVWSVHEWQANYGYTL. The CDR3 nucleotides read TGTGTCTGGAGTGTACACGAGTGGCAGGCTAACTATGGCTACACCCTC.

Worth noting for this clonotype: Sequence at one end of the junction differs from germline and may be a read error. V is TRBV15 and J is TRBJ2-7; the match to TRBD1 covers 9 bases. Per germline, CDR1 LNHNV and CDR2 YYDKDF (reference sequence). The CDR3 is 13 amino acids. In DNA, the CDR3 is TGTGCCACCGGCAGGACAGGGGCGCACGAGCGGTACTTC. It specifies CATGRTGAHERYF. The variable domain in full, completed from reference TRBV15 and TRBJ2-7, reads DAMVIQNPRYQVTQFGKPVTLSCSQTLNHNVMYWYQQKSSQAPKLLFHYYDKDFNNEADTPDNFQSRRPNTSFCFLDIRSPGLGDTAMYLCATGRTGAHERYFGPGTRLTVT.

This clonotype was seen only a few times. The chain combines TRBV20-1 with TRBJ1-6, with 12 bases matching TRBD1. Germline V gene lookup returns CDR1 DFQATT and CDR2 SNEGSKA (reference sequence). The CDR3 is made up of 21 amino acids. V trimming: 0 bases; J trimming: 2 bases; junction bases outside the gene matches: 14. The CDR3 sequence: CSARDDGQGQGASTYNSPLHF. The CDR3, as DNA: TGCAGTGCTAGAGATGATGGGCAGGGACAGGGGGCGAGCACCTATAATTCACCCCTCCACTTT.